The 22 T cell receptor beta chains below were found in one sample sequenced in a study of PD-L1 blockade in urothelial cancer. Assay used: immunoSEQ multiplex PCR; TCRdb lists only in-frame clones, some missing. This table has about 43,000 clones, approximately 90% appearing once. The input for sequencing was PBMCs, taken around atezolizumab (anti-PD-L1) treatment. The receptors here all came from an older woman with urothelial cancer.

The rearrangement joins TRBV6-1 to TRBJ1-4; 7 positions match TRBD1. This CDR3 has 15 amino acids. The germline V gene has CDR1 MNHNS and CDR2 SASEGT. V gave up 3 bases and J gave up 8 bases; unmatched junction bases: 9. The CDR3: CASSEVPGQTEKLFF. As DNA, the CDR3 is TGTGCCAGCAGTGAGGTCCCGGGACAGACGGAAAAACTGTTTTTT.

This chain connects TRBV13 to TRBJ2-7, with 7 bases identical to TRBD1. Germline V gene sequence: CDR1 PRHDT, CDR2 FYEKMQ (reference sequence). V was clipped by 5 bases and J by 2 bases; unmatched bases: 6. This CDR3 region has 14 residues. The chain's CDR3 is CASSPPGTAYEQYF. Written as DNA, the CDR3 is TGTGCCAGCAGCCCGCCGGGGACAGCCTACGAGCAGTACTTC.

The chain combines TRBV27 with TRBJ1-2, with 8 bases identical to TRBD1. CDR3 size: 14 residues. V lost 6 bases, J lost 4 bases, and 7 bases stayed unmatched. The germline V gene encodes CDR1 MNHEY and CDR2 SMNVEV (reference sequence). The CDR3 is CASRRDRSSYGYTF. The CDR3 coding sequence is TGTGCCAGCAGACGGGACAGGTCCTCCTATGGCTACACCTTC.

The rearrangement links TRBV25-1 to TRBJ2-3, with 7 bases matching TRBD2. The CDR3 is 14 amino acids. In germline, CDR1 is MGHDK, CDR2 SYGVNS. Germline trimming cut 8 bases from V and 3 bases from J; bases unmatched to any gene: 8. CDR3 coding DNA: TGTGCCAGCTCGCGGGACTACCCTACAGATACGCAGTATTTT. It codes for CASSRDYPTDTQYF.

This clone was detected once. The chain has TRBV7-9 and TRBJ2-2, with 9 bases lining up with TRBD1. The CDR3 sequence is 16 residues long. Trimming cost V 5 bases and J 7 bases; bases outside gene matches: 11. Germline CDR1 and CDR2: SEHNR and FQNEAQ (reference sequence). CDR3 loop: CASSPGQGLLVGELFF. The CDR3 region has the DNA TGTGCCAGCAGCCCTGGACAGGGGCTGCTGGTCGGGGAGCTGTTTTTT.

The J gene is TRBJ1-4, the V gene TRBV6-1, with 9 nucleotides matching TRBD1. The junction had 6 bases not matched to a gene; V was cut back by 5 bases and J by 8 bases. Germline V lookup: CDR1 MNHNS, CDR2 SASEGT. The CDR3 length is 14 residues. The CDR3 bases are TGTGCCAGCAGTCTGACAGGGGGTGGGGAAAAACTGTTTTTT. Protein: CASSLTGGGEKLFF.

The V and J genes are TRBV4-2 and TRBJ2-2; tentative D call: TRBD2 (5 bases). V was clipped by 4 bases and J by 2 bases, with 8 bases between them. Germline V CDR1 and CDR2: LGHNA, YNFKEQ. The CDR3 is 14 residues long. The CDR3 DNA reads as TGTGCCAGCAGCCCCCCTAGCAACACCGGGGAGCTGTTTTTT. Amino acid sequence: CASSPPSNTGELFF.

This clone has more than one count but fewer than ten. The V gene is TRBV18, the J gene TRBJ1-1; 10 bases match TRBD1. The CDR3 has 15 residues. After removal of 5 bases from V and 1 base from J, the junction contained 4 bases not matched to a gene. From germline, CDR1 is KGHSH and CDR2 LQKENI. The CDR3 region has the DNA TGTGCCAGCTCAACTCGACAGGGGGCGAACACTGAAGCTTTCTTT. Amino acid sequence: CASSTRQGANTEAFF.

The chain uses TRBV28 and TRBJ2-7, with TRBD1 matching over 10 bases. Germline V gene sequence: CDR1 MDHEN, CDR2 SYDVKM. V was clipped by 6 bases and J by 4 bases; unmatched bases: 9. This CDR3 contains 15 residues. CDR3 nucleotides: TGTGCCAGCAGCCCTTGGGGGACAGGGGAATACGAGCAGTACTTC. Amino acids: CASSPWGTGEYEQYF.

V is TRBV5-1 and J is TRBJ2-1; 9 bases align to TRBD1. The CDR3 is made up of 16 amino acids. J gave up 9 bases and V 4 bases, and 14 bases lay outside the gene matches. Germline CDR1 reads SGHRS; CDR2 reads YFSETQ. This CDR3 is CASSRGYTTGGVEQFF. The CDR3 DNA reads TGCGCCAGCAGCCGCGGCTACACAACAGGGGGCGTTGAGCAGTTCTTC.

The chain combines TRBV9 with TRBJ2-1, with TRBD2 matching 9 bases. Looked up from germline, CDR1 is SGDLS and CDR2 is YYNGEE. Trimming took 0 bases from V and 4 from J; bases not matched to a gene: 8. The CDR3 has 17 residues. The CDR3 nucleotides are TGTGCCAGCAGCGTAGGTTCGACTAGCGGCGCTTACAATGAGCAGTTCTTC. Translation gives CASSVGSTSGAYNEQFF.

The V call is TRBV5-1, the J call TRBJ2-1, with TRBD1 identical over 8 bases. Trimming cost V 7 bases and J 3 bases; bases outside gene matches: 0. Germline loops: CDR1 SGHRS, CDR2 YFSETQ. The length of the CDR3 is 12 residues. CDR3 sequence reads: CASGTGYNEQFF. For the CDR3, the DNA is TGCGCCAGCGGGACAGGCTACAATGAGCAGTTCTTC.

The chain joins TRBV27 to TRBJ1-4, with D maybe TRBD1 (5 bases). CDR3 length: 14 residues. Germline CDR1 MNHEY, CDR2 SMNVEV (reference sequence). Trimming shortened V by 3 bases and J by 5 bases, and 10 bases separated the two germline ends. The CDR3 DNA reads TGTGCCAGCAGTTTCGACAGTGAAAATGAAAAACTGTTTTTT. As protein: CASSFDSENEKLFF.

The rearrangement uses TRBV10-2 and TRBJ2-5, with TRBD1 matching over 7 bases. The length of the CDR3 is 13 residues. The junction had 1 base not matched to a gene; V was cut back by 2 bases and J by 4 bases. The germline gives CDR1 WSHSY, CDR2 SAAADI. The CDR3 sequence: CASSETGAETQYF. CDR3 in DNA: TGCGCCAGCAGTGAGACAGGGGCAGAGACCCAGTACTTC.

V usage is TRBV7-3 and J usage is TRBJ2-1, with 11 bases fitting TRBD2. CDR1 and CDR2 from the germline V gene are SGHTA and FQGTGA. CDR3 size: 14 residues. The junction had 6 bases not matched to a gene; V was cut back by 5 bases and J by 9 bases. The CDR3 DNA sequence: TGTGCCAGCAGCCCTATAGCGGGGGGGCCTGAGCAGTTCTTC. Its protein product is CASSPIAGGPEQFF.

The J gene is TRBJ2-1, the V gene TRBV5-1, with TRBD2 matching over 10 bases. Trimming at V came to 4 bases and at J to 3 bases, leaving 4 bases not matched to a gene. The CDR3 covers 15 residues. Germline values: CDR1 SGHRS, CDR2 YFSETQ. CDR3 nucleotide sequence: TGCGCCAGCAGCGCCTCTAGCGGGAGCTACAATGAGCAGTTCTTC. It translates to CASSASSGSYNEQFF. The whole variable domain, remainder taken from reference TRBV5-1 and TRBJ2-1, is KAGVTQTPRYLIKTRGQQVTLSCSPISGHRSVSWYQQTPGQGLQFLFEYFSETQRNKGNFPGRFSGRQFSNSRSEMNVSTLELGDSALYLCASSASSGSYNEQFFGPGTRLTVL.

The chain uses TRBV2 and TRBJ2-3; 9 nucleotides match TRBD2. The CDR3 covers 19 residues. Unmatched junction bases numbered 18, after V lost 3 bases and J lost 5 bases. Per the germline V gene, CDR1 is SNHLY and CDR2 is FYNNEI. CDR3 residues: CASSEPNWDPGLAKDTQYF. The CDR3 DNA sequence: TGTGCCAGCAGTGAGCCCAACTGGGACCCGGGACTAGCTAAAGATACGCAGTATTTT.

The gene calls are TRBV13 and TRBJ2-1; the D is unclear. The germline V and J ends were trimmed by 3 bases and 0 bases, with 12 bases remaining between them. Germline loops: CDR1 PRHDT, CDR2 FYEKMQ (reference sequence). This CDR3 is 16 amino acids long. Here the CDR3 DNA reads TGTGCCAGCAGCTTGTTCTCCGAGAGCTCCTACAATGAGCAGTTCTTC. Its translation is CASSLFSESSYNEQFF.

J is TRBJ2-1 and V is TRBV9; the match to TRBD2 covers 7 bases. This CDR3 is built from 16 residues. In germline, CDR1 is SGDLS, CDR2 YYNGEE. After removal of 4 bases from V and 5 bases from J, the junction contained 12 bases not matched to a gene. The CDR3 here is CASSPPPGGNHNEQFF. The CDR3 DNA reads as TGTGCCAGCAGCCCCCCTCCGGGAGGTAATCACAATGAGCAGTTCTTC. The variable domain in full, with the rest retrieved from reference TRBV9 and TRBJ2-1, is DSGVTQTPKHLITATGQRVTLRCSPRSGDLSVYWYQQSLDQGLQFLIQYYNGEERAKGNILERFSAQQFPDLHSELNLSSLELGDSALYFCASSPPPGGNHNEQFFGPGTRLTVL.

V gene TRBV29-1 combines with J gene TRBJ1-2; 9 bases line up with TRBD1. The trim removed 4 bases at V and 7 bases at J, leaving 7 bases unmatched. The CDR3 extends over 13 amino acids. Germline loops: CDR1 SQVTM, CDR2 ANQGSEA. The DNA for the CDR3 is TGCAGCGTTGTTGACAGGGGGATAGGTGGCTACACCTTC. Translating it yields CSVVDRGIGGYTF.

The CDR3 DNA reads as TGTGCCAGCAGCTGGGGCATCCACAACACTGAAGCTTTCTTT. Protein: CASSWGIHNTEAFF. The V and J genes are TRBV7-3 and TRBJ1-1, with D maybe TRBD1 (5 bases). The CDR3 totals 14 residues. Germline V gene data show CDR1 as SGHTA and CDR2 as FQGTGA. V was clipped by 4 bases and J by 2 bases, with 11 bases between them.

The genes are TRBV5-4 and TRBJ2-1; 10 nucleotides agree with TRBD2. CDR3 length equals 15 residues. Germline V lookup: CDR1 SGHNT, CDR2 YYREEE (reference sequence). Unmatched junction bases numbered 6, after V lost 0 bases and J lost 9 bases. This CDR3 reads CASSLELAGRSEQFF. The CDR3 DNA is TGTGCCAGCAGCTTGGAACTAGCGGGGAGGAGTGAGCAGTTCTTC.